The clone carrying this T cell receptor (beta chain) has just a few counts. No antigen is known for it. Time point specified: pre-sensitization, week 0. Treatment noted: therapeutic diphenylcyclopropenone sensitization with weekly scalp DPC. This CDR3 has 13 amino acids. Trimming cost V 8 bases and J 7 bases, with 14 bases left between them. CDR1 and CDR2 (germline): SNHLY, FYNNEI. Individual cDNA molecules received unique molecular identifiers in the library. TCRdb passed the RACE reads through MiXCR, listing each CDR3 protein once. The sample includes 350,000 to 450,000 distinct CDR3 sequences, roughly 5% of them seen just once. This entry comes from a study of human T cells and chemical hapten exposure. General observations from the study: Healthy individuals' immune responses may differ from those of donors, who had alopecia.

The gene calls are TRBV2 and TRBJ2-2; a weak D match, TRBD1 (6 bases). The material was whole blood, obtained in connection with sensitization to the hapten diphenylcyclopropenone (DPC). The clonotype originates from a woman aged 45-65 years with alopecia areata. Some clones in this sample may be carry-over from other donors' samples. CDR3 region: CASSRQVNGELFF. In nucleotides, the CDR3 is TGTGCCAGCTCGAGACAGGTTAACGGGGAGCTGTTTTTT.